This T cell receptor beta chain is drawn from a study of cytomegalovirus exposure and HLA in healthy donors. Findings of the study overall: Listed as cytomegalovirus-associated were 150 or so TCR beta chains. Sequencing had likely introduced a cluster of highly shared sequence variants as an artifact.

Worth noting for this clone: Its antigen is undetermined.

The PCR ran on 60 Vbeta and 13 Jbeta primers. Sequenced by immunoSEQ multiplex PCR; TCRdb stores in-frame clones only, minus some. Here the sample table reports more than 60,000 clones. What was sequenced was PBMCs. The sequence came from a boy aged 5-17 years in good health and CMV-seronegative.

The CDR3 DNA follows: TGCGCCAGCAGCTTTCTAGGTGTCGCCGGGGAGCTGTTTTTT. Encoded protein: CASSFLGVAGELFF. This sequence joins TRBV5-1 and TRBJ2-2, with D unclear. The CDR3 is 14 amino acids. Germline V gene lookup returns CDR1 SGHRS and CDR2 YFSETQ. Trimming removed 2 bases at V and 6 bases at J, with 11 bases between.